A single T cell receptor (beta chain) is shown here with its context. These data belong to a study of blood T cell repertoires in COVID-19. Whole-study context: The United States, Italy and Spain provided the acute and convalescent COVID-19 samples. T cells, B-cell-depleted T cells, or PBMCs supplied cDNA or gDNA.

Original data processing: How many nucleated cells were present was estimated from reference gene primer amplification. This table comes from immunoSEQ multiplex PCR, and its TCRdb copy is limited to in-frame clones, with some not included. Clone size and V and J calls were adopted from that table, with D and trimming inferred from the DNA. The data contain roughly 500,000 clones, roughly 89% of them seen just once; the ten biggest clones take up approximately 0.9%. This sequence originates from a man between 18 and 35 years old with COVID-19, enrolled during active disease. Specimen: peripheral blood.

CDR3 loop: CASSDRSYNEQFF. CDR3 sequence (DNA): TGTGCCAGCAGCGACAGGTCCTACAATGAGCAGTTCTTC. J is TRBJ2-1 and V is TRBV14; TRBD1 might be the D (6 bases). Trimming took off 5 bases at V and 1 base at J, with 6 bases between the two ends. This CDR3 has 13 residues. From germline, CDR1 is SGHDN and CDR2 FVKESK.